This T cell receptor beta chain originates from a study of shared clonotypes between healthy human individuals. Germline values: CDR1 MGHRA, CDR2 YSYEKL. The V and J ends lost 1 base and 3 bases, in that order; junction bases with no gene match: 11. The CDR3 contains 17 residues. As defined, naive CD8 cells were CD45RO-negative and positively selected for CCR7, with terminally differentiated effector memory CD45RA+ cells excluded. Remarks on this clone: Its antigen is undetermined.

Study-wide points: Estimated clonotype richness was generally higher in naive than memory subsets. The four-donor shared clonotypes exceeded non-shared clonotypes in generation probability, with non-shared ones scoring lower. A few donors showed sharing of approximately 5% of naive CD4 clonotypes.

The authors loaded 200 ng DNA, 28,000 or so T cell genomes, into sorted-subset replicate PCRs. Here immunoSEQ multiplex PCR was the method, and the copy in TCRdb shows in-frame clones only, minus some. Altogether about 1.9 million clones are present, just under 95% being singletons, with the ten largest covering under 2%. The origin of this receptor is a man aged 18-30 years in good health. Some clones in this sample may be carry-over from other donors' samples. This chain uses TRBV4-1 with TRBJ1-1, with 7 bases fitting TRBD1. Sequenced material: naive CD8+ T cells from PBMCs. The CDR3 coding sequence is TGCGCCAGCAGCCAAGTCCACCGCCGGGACAGAGACACTGAAGCTTTCTTT. Its protein product is CASSQVHRRDRDTEAFF.